This TCR beta chain came from a study of T-cell memory formation after mild COVID-19. Study at large: Largely donor-specific sequence clusters came from a couple of donors. Findings and limits, study-wide: For second-wave clones that peaked at day 37, SARS-CoV-2 specificity went unverified. The study detected some responding clones in pre-infection memory, suggesting cross-reactive memory joined. Contracting clones from day 15 to 85 showed balanced CD4/CD8; later expanders favored CD4+.

Losses at the gene ends were 2 bases for V and 10 bases for J; bases not matched to a gene: 15. Germline V gives CDR1 DFQATT, CDR2 SNEGSKA (reference sequence). The CDR3 is made up of 16 amino acids. TCRdb re-called the 5' RACE reads with MiXCR, one entry per CDR3 protein. The table includes fewer than 400,000 distinct CDR3 sequences, about an eighth detected once. This clonotype was observed at least ten times. The antigen is not known. The sample taken for sequencing was PBMCs or a T cell subset sorted from them (not recorded which). The chain uses TRBV20-1 and TRBJ2-3; 10 bases match TRBD1. The sequence was obtained from a man younger than 35 who had mild COVID-19 (a few samples of this study predate the infection). Cell type and time point are not known. The CDR3 region is CSARSPTGGDGFPQYF. Written as DNA, the CDR3 is TGCAGTGCTAGAAGCCCGACAGGGGGCGATGGTTTTCCGCAGTATTTT.